The entry that follows covers one T cell receptor beta chain sequence. The CDR3 is 16 amino acids. Trimming removed 4 bases at V and 9 bases at J, with 23 bases between. CDR1 is SGHRS, CDR2 YFSETQ, per germline. The sample comes from a study of blood T cells in healthy people across ages. For the second PCR, which ran for 7 to 11 cycles, a sample-barcoded 5' primer and a J-beta primer mix were used. In TCRdb, the 5' RACE reads were re-called with MiXCR into one record per CDR3 protein. The data show over 500,000 distinct CDR3 sequences, around 52% seen once. This sequence was found in a woman older than 75 in good health. The sequenced sample consisted of blood. The genes are TRBV5-1 and TRBJ2-1, with D perhaps matching TRBD2 (6 bases). The CDR3 spells CASSQTLGPDGGEQFF. The CDR3 DNA sequence: TGCGCCAGCAGCCAAACTCTGGGTCCCGACGGGGGTGAGCAGTTCTTC.